Listed here are 13 T cell receptor beta chains from one sample, sequenced in a study of T cells in Graves' hyperthyroidism and ophthalmopathy. Researchers took RNA transcripts and amplified the TCR beta CDR3 regions from them. Researchers ran a first-round RT-PCR on the TCR CDR3 using the HTBI primer set. TCRdb called the multiplex PCR reads again in MiXCR, with one record for every CDR3 protein. Among hundreds of thousands of distinct CDR3 sequences listed, about 16% were seen once. Sequenced material: blood. The source is a woman younger than 45 with Graves' hyperthyroidism.

The sample holds many counts of this clonotype. The J gene is TRBJ1-2, the V gene TRBV28; D ambiguous. Germline-derived CDR1 and CDR2 are MDHEN and SYDVKM. The CDR3 loop spans 15 amino acids. Trimming pared 5 bases from V and 4 bases from J, leaving 17 bases between. The chain's CDR3 is CASSAPRQGPYGYTF. DNA for the CDR3: TGTGCCAGCAGTGCCCCACGACAAGGGCCCTATGGCTACACCTTC.

This clonotype was found many times. The chain uses TRBV6-1 and TRBJ2-5; the D is unclear. V was shortened by 7 bases and J by 1 base, with 13 bases between the two germline ends. Germline CDR1 reads MNHNS; CDR2 reads SASEGT. This CDR3 comprises 14 residues. This CDR3 reads CASKLLSSQETQYF. The CDR3, as DNA: TGTGCCAGCAAACTCCTTAGTAGCCAAGAGACCCAGTACTTC.

Many counts were recorded for this clonotype. The V gene is TRBV5-5, the J gene TRBJ2-7; tentatively, D is TRBD2 (5 bases). The CDR3 totals 15 residues. The germline V gene encodes CDR1 SGHKS and CDR2 YYEKEE (reference sequence). V gave up 0 bases and J gave up 0 bases, with 10 bases separating them. The CDR3 nucleotides read TGTGCCAGCAGCTTGGTTTTAGGGAGCTCCTACGAGCAGTACTTC. Its translation is CASSLVLGSSYEQYF.

This clonotype was observed at least ten times. The chain employs TRBV6-1 and TRBJ1-1; D is uncertain. CDR3 size: 13 residues. Germline-derived CDR1 and CDR2 are MNHNS and SASEGT. With 7 bases removed from V and 1 base from J, the gap between germline ends came to 10 bases. CDR3 DNA sequence: TGTGCCAGCACTCAGACACGGAACACTGAAGCTTTCTTT. This translates into CASTQTRNTEAFF.

CDR3 coding DNA: TGTGCCAGTAGTAGAGGACTAGTAAGACCCAATGAGCAGTTCTTC. Its protein is CASSRGLVRPNEQFF. The rearrangement joins TRBV19 to TRBJ2-1; the match to TRBD2 covers 7 bases. V lost 4 bases, J lost 6 bases, and 9 bases stayed unmatched. Germline V gene lookup returns CDR1 LNHDA and CDR2 SQIVND (reference sequence). The CDR3 has 15 residues.

This clonotype appeared a few times. The genes are TRBV7-6 and TRBJ1-1, with 7 nucleotides matching TRBD1. The CDR3 has 15 amino acids. The germline V gene encodes CDR1 SGHVS and CDR2 FNYEAQ. Germline trimming cut 3 bases from V and 1 base from J; bases unmatched to any gene: 5. CDR3 DNA: TGTGCCAGCAGCTTTACAGGGGAAAGGAACACTGAAGCTTTCTTT. It encodes CASSFTGERNTEAFF.

This clonotype was counted ten times or more. V is TRBV11-3 and J is TRBJ2-1; D is unresolved. V gave up 1 base and J gave up 7 bases, with 8 bases separating them. The CDR3 is 13 amino acids. Looked up from germline, CDR1 is SGHNT and CDR2 is YENEEA. The CDR3 bases are TGTGCCAGCAGCTTAGTCCTTCTTAATGAGCAGTTCTTC. The encoded protein is CASSLVLLNEQFF.

This clonotype was seen more than once but under ten times. The V call is TRBV27, the J call TRBJ2-2, with 11 bases identical to TRBD2. CDR1 is MNHEY and CDR2 is SMNVEV in the germline V gene (reference sequence). The V gene end was trimmed by 5 bases and the J gene end by 8 bases; junction bases not matched to a gene: 13. The CDR3 is 17 residues long. The CDR3 DNA reads as TGTGCCAGCAGTCCAGACTTGACTAGCGGGACGGCAGGGGAGCTGTTTTTT. Encoded protein: CASSPDLTSGTAGELFF.

This clonotype was seen a few times. The chain is built from TRBV27 and TRBJ2-1; possible D gene TRBD2, 6 bases. Trimming took 3 bases from V and 1 from J, leaving 10 bases between them. Germline V gives CDR1 MNHEY, CDR2 SMNVEV (reference sequence). The CDR3 has 15 residues. The DNA of the CDR3 is TGTGCCAGCAGTTTTCAAGCGGGTTCCTACAATGAGCAGTTCTTC. This gives the protein CASSFQAGSYNEQFF.

A word on this clonotype: A much larger clone differs from this one at a single base, so this may be a read error. The chain recombines TRBV5-1 with TRBJ2-1, with 8 bases that match TRBD2. The CDR3 consists of 17 residues. V lost 0 bases to trimming and J lost 1 base; unmatched junction nucleotides: 6. Germline loops: CDR1 SGHRS, CDR2 YFSETQ. CDR3 protein: CASSLVGRARSYNEQFF. As DNA, the CDR3 is TGCGCCAGCAGCTTGGTCGGGAGGGCCAGGTCCTACAATGAGCAGTTCTTC.

The J gene is TRBJ2-7, the V gene TRBV25-1; 15 positions agree with TRBD2. The germline CDR1 and CDR2 sequences are MGHDK and SYGVNS. Trimming cost V 8 bases and J 7 bases; bases outside gene matches: 30. The length of the CDR3 is 22 residues. CDR3 bases: TGTGCCAGCCATGGACCACGGAGACTGCCCGTCGGACTAGCGGGAGGGCCTTGGGAGCAGTACTTC. Protein product: CASHGPRRLPVGLAGGPWEQYF.

In the case of this clonotype: This may stem from a read error, because a much larger clone lies one nucleotide away. The CDR3 does not end in the conserved phenylalanine or tryptophan, so this is likely a read error. This chain connects TRBV28 to TRBJ2-7; 7 positions match TRBD1. Trimming at V came to 6 bases and at J to 2 bases, leaving 4 bases not matched to a gene. Looked up from germline, CDR1 is MDHEN and CDR2 is SYDVKM. This CDR3 is built from 13 residues. The CDR3 sequence: CASRYTGAYEQYS. Here the CDR3 DNA reads TGTGCCAGCAGATACACAGGGGCCTACGAGCAGTACTCC.

Many counts were recorded for this clonotype. The chain has TRBV11-3 and TRBJ2-1; 8 bases map to TRBD2. After removal of 3 bases from V and 4 bases from J, the junction contained 2 bases not matched to a gene. Germline V gives CDR1 SGHNT, CDR2 YENEEA. There are 14 residues in the CDR3. CDR3: CASSLGLEYNEQFF. CDR3 bases: TGTGCCAGCAGCTTGGGACTAGAGTACAATGAGCAGTTCTTC.